This TCR beta chain was recovered during a study of T-cell memory formation after mild COVID-19. Study as a whole: In these data, TCR clusters were largely donor specific. Study outcomes and limitations: Later expanders leaned CD4+, whereas clones that contracted between day 15 and 85 were balanced CD4/CD8. CD4+ clones that contracted lay mainly in CM and EM; CD8+ ones lay in EMRA.

Constant-segment primers served in 5'RACE that generated TCR alpha and TCR beta cDNA libraries bearing sample barcodes and UMIs. TCRdb independently ran MiXCR on the 5' RACE reads; one entry per CDR3 protein. The data hold approximately 180,000 distinct CDR3 sequences, with approximately 16% observed a single time. In this sample, this clonotype turned up a few times. Its cognate antigen is unknown. CDR3 length equals 19 residues. The V segment lost 1 base and the J segment 4 bases; nucleotides outside the gene matches: 16. CDR1 and CDR2 (germline): SGHDT, YYEEEE. V is TRBV5-6 and J is TRBJ2-2; 7 bases fit TRBD1. The TCR comes from an adult woman who had mild COVID-19 (a few samples of this study predate the infection). Cell type and time point are not known. Sample: PBMCs or a T cell subset sorted from them (not recorded which). CDR3 DNA: TGTGCCAGCAGCTTGTTGGGGGTGACAGGGTCAAAACGCACCGGGGAGCTGTTTTTT. Its translation is CASSLLGVTGSKRTGELFF.